A single count supports the clone carrying this T cell receptor beta chain. Trimming cost V 6 bases and J 5 bases; bases outside gene matches: 8. CDR1 SQVTM and CDR2 ANQGSEA come from the germline V gene. The CDR3 has 14 amino acids. These data come from a study of control samples from healthy donors and cancer patients. TCRdb's table, derived via immunoSEQ multiplex PCR, lists solely in-frame clones and lacks some. Here the sample spans 30,000 to 40,000 clones, approximately 94% being singletons. The sequencing sample was made of PBMCs. The chain has TRBV29-1 and TRBJ1-4; TRBD1 aligns across 8 bases. This TCR was recovered from a man in his forties with colorectal cancer. Written as DNA, the CDR3 is TGCAGCGTCAAGTCGACAGGGGCCAATGAAAAACTGTTTTTT. It encodes CSVKSTGANEKLFF.